A single sample is the source of the 22 T cell receptor beta chains below, sequenced in a study of OX40 agonist ivuxolimab in advanced cancers. The library was made by the immunoSEQ multiplex PCR assay. TCRdb retrieved this table from immuneACCESS and kept in-frame rearrangements only. Not all clones are present; in checked studies, unresolved V genes account for under half, and no reason is known for the remainder. Present in this sample are about 53,000 clones, 85% to 90% of which were seen just once. 11% of the sample comes from the top ten. This material consisted of CD4+ or CD8+ T cells sorted from blood, taken in a trial of the OX40 agonist ivuxolimab. These receptors were taken from an adult with an advanced solid tumor such as melanoma, head and neck, liver or kidney cancer.

The chain couples TRBV28 to TRBJ2-7, with D maybe TRBD1 (6 bases). The germline CDR1 and CDR2 sequences are MDHEN and SYDVKM. Between the trimmed V and J ends, which lost 5 bases and 3 bases, there was a span of 11 bases. The CDR3 has 13 amino acids. The CDR3 protein is CASSADRFYEQYF. The CDR3 nucleotides are TGTGCCAGCAGTGCCGACAGGTTCTACGAGCAGTACTTC.

Only a few counts were recorded for this clone. The chain uses TRBV18 and TRBJ1-2; no clear D. Germline V CDR1 and CDR2: KGHSH, LQKENI. The CDR3 has 15 amino acids. V was shortened by 3 bases and J by 7 bases, with 18 bases between the two germline ends. CDR3 protein: CASSPGLTARFGYTF. CDR3 DNA sequence: TGTGCCAGCTCACCCGGGTTGACTGCCCGGTTTGGCTACACCTTC.

This clone is a singleton in its sample. V is TRBV9 and J is TRBJ2-4, with TRBD2 matching over 7 bases. CDR1 is SGDLS and CDR2 is YYNGEE in the germline V gene. CDR3 size: 16 residues. V shed 4 bases, J shed 0 bases, and the junction held 7 bases outside the gene matches. DNA for the CDR3: TGTGCCAGCAGCCTCGGGACTACCGGAGCCAAAAACATTCAGTACTTC. The encoded protein is CASSLGTTGAKNIQYF.

The gene calls are TRBV7-9 and TRBJ2-1; 8 positions match TRBD2. Germline V lookup: CDR1 SEHNR, CDR2 FQNEAQ (reference sequence). The CDR3 has 16 residues. The J segment lost 4 bases and the V segment lost 2 bases, leaving 7 bases of the junction unmatched. The CDR3 nucleotides are TGTGCCAGCAGCTTACTTCCAGCGGGAGCATACAATGAGCAGTTCTTC. Its protein product is CASSLLPAGAYNEQFF. The complete variable domain, with remaining parts taken from reference TRBV7-9 and TRBJ2-1, reads DTGVSQNPRHKITKRGQNVTFRCDPISEHNRLYWYRQTLGQGPEFLTYFQNEAQLEKSRLLSDRFSAERPKGSFSTLEIQRTEQGDSAMYLCASSLLPAGAYNEQFFGPGTRLTVL.

The V call is TRBV5-1, the J call TRBJ2-2; D unclear. Germline V CDR1 and CDR2: SGHRS, YFSETQ. The germline V and J ends were trimmed by 0 bases and 4 bases, with 4 bases remaining between them. The CDR3 totals 13 residues. CDR3 residues: CASSLGLTGELFF. The CDR3 DNA reads TGCGCCAGCAGCTTGGGACTCACCGGGGAGCTGTTTTTT.

This clone showed up just a few times. CDR3: CASTPTREPSYNEQFF. The DNA of the CDR3 is TGTGCCAGCACCCCAACTAGGGAACCCTCCTACAATGAGCAGTTCTTC. The V and J genes are TRBV28 and TRBJ2-1; possible D gene TRBD2, 5 bases. This CDR3 is built from 16 residues. Germline-derived CDR1 and CDR2 are MDHEN and SYDVKM. Trimming left V 7 bases short and J 0 bases short, with 16 bases between.

The rearrangement joins TRBV27 to TRBJ1-4; unclear D gene. V was shortened by 0 bases and J by 4 bases, with 12 bases between the two germline ends. This CDR3 comprises 16 residues. The V gene's germline CDR1 is MNHEY and CDR2 SMNVEV (reference sequence). The CDR3, as DNA: TGTGCCAGCAGTTTATCGCCTTCCGGGCGTAATGAAAAACTGTTTTTT. Residues: CASSLSPSGRNEKLFF.

The sample holds one count of this clone. The chain recombines TRBV4-1 with TRBJ2-1, with 13 nucleotides matching TRBD2. The length of the CDR3 is 15 residues. Germline V gene lookup returns CDR1 MGHRA and CDR2 YSYEKL. The junction had 0 bases not matched to a gene; V was cut back by 1 base and J by 6 bases. The CDR3 here is CASSQGLAGGNEQFF. The CDR3 DNA is TGCGCCAGCAGCCAAGGACTAGCGGGGGGCAATGAGCAGTTCTTC.

The genes are TRBV9 and TRBJ2-7; no definite D call. The length of the CDR3 is 14 residues. Germline lookup yields CDR1 SGDLS and CDR2 YYNGEE. V lost 4 bases to trimming and J lost 3 bases, with 14 bases between them. This CDR3 is CASSPPAGDYEQYF. The CDR3 bases are TGTGCCAGCAGCCCCCCGGCTGGGGACTACGAGCAGTACTTC.

This chain uses TRBV28 with TRBJ1-5; D is uncertain. Trimming took off 7 bases at V and 4 bases at J, with 8 bases between the two ends. CDR1 MDHEN and CDR2 SYDVKM come from the germline V gene. The CDR3 is 12 residues long. The DNA for the CDR3 is TGTGCCAGCAACGCGGGGAATCAGCCCCAGCATTTT. Protein: CASNAGNQPQHF. The whole variable domain, remainder taken from reference TRBV28 and TRBJ1-5, is DVKVTQSSRYLVKRTGEKVFLECVQDMDHENMFWYRQDPGLGLRLIYFSYDVKMKEKGDIPEGYSVSREKKERFSLILESASTNQTSMYLCASNAGNQPQHFGDGTRLSIL.

In this sample, this clone turned up once. The J gene is TRBJ1-1, the V gene TRBV6-1, with D hard to call. Germline CDR1 MNHNS, CDR2 SASEGT. The CDR3 runs to 12 residues. V lost 4 bases and J 5 bases, leaving 8 bases between the germline ends. Written as DNA, the CDR3 is TGTGCCAGCAGTGTGGTAAGAACTGAAGCTTTCTTT. Translating it yields CASSVVRTEAFF.

This chain links TRBV6-1 with TRBJ2-3; D may be TRBD2 (6 bases). Germline-derived CDR1 and CDR2 are MNHNS and SASEGT. This CDR3 region has 14 residues. The V gene lost 10 bases and the J gene lost 7 bases, with 21 bases spanning the gap. The CDR3 is CAIERVGASHTQYF. CDR3 bases: TGTGCCATCGAGCGGGTAGGGGCAAGTCATACGCAGTATTTT.

The J gene is TRBJ1-1, the V gene TRBV29-1, with a tentative D call TRBD1 (6 bases). V gave up 6 bases and J gave up 8 bases, with 16 bases separating them. Germline V gives CDR1 SQVTM, CDR2 ANQGSEA. CDR3 length equals 12 residues. DNA of the CDR3: TGCAGCGTGGCAGGGGTTCATGGAGAAGCTTTCTTT. Its translation is CSVAGVHGEAFF.

The chain links TRBV5-6 to TRBJ1-1; 7 bases match TRBD1. Germline CDR1 reads SGHDT; CDR2 reads YYEEEE. The CDR3 has 15 residues. J was trimmed by 4 bases and V by 4 bases; bases with no gene match: 10. The CDR3: CASSLQGEFGTEAFF. DNA of the CDR3: TGTGCCAGCAGCCTCCAGGGGGAATTTGGCACTGAAGCTTTCTTT.

Written as DNA, the CDR3 is TGTGCCAGCAGTTTCGAAGACAGGTCAGAAGCTTTCTTT. This codes for CASSFEDRSEAFF. The rearrangement links TRBV28 to TRBJ1-1; weak D call: TRBD1 (6 bases). V was trimmed by 3 bases and J by 8 bases, leaving 13 bases between them. CDR3 length: 13 amino acids. CDR1 and CDR2 from the germline V gene are MDHEN and SYDVKM. Filled out from reference TRBV28 and TRBJ1-1, the complete variable domain reads DVKVTQSSRYLVKRTGEKVFLECVQDMDHENMFWYRQDPGLGLRLIYFSYDVKMKEKGDIPEGYSVSREKKERFSLILESASTNQTSMYLCASSFEDRSEAFFGQGTRLTVV.

This clone was observed once. The gene calls are TRBV18 and TRBJ2-1, with D tentatively TRBD2 (5 bases). The CDR3 contains 12 residues. V was pared by 2 bases and J by 10 bases, with 9 bases between. CDR1 is KGHSH and CDR2 is LQKENI in the germline V gene. The chain's CDR3 is CASSPAREEQFF. The CDR3 region has the DNA TGTGCCAGCTCACCAGCAAGGGAGGAGCAGTTCTTC.

The chain employs TRBV6-4 and TRBJ2-1; 10 bases fit TRBD2. This CDR3 contains 17 residues. Per the germline V gene, CDR1 is MRHNA and CDR2 is SNTAGT. J was trimmed by 5 bases and V by 2 bases; bases with no gene match: 9. The CDR3 nucleotides read TGTGCCAGCAGTGACGGACTAGCGGCATTCGTCGACAATGAGCAGTTCTTC. This codes for CASSDGLAAFVDNEQFF.

The chain uses TRBV6-1 and TRBJ1-6; a weak D match, TRBD1 (6 bases). The CDR3 totals 15 residues. V was shortened by 5 bases and J by 7 bases, with 15 bases between the two germline ends. The V gene's germline CDR1 is MNHNS and CDR2 SASEGT. CDR3 amino acids: CASSRPGAVNSPLHF. The CDR3 nucleotides read TGTGCCAGCAGTAGACCGGGGGCCGTAAATTCACCCCTCCACTTT.

V is TRBV18 and J is TRBJ2-1; 7 nucleotides match TRBD1. This CDR3 spans 14 amino acids. Per germline, CDR1 KGHSH and CDR2 LQKENI. V shed 0 bases, J shed 6 bases, and the junction held 2 bases outside the gene matches. The CDR3 spells CASSPPAGGNEQFF. For the CDR3, the DNA is TGTGCCAGCTCACCACCGGCAGGGGGCAATGAGCAGTTCTTC.

V and J are TRBV18 and TRBJ1-6; 7 bases are a match to TRBD1. This CDR3 region has 15 residues. Trimming cost V 1 base and J 8 bases; bases outside gene matches: 5. From germline, CDR1 is KGHSH and CDR2 LQKENI. CDR3 bases: TGTGCCAGCTCACCACTTGGCAGGGGGGATTCACCCCTCCACTTT. Protein: CASSPLGRGDSPLHF.

V is TRBV6-1 and J is TRBJ2-3, with no clear D. The CDR3 runs 14 residues. Trimming shortened V by 2 bases and J by 5 bases, and 11 bases separated the two germline ends. Germline V CDR1 and CDR2: MNHNS, SASEGT. In DNA form, the CDR3 reads TGTGCCAGCAGTGAATCGTCCTGGGGAGATACGCAGTATTTT. It encodes CASSESSWGDTQYF.

The chain recombines TRBV5-1 with TRBJ2-1, with D perhaps being TRBD1 or TRBD2 (6 bases each). This CDR3 is built from 17 residues. Germline values: CDR1 SGHRS, CDR2 YFSETQ. The ends were cut back, 4 bases at V and 1 base at J, with 18 bases in the middle. The chain's CDR3 is CASSPGGRGWSYNEQFF. Here the CDR3 DNA reads TGCGCCAGCAGCCCTGGGGGGCGGGGATGGTCCTACAATGAGCAGTTCTTC.